This T cell receptor (beta chain) was sequenced for a study of early T cells in non-severe SARS-CoV-2 infection. For the study at large: With bulk RNA from unsorted whole blood as input, sequencing yielded unpaired chains.

V gave up 4 bases and J gave up 1 base; unmatched junction bases: 12. The CDR3 is made up of 17 amino acids. CDR1 and CDR2 (germline): SGHNT, YYREEE (reference sequence). Individual cDNA molecules received unique molecular identifiers. One entry per CDR3 protein, called by TCRdb with MiXCR from the 5' RACE reads. Counted here are tens of thousands of distinct CDR3 sequences, about 8.4% occurring once; the ten biggest clones make up roughly 3.5%. This sequence joins TRBV5-4 and TRBJ1-2; 8 bases are shared with TRBD1. Sequenced: whole blood. This clonotype was obtained from an adult who was a healthcare worker with PCR-confirmed SARS-CoV-2 infection or an uninfected control (not recorded which). The CDR3 nucleotides are TGTGCCAGCAGCAGCCCTCCAGGGGGCCTTTATAACTATGGCTACACCTTC. It codes for CASSSPPGGLYNYGYTF.